This TCR beta chain came from a study of T cell repertoires in cytomegalovirus infection (dated by TCRdb to about 2019). Regarding the research as a whole: Donor HLA type was relevant to the analysis, as public TCR beta signatures indicated carriage of CMV infection together with the matching HLA type. The study at large found these results: In the ex vivo response, HLA-C-restricted CMV-specific TCR beta clonotypes were dominant, and in two of eight donors the single most frequent clonotype came from this HLA-C-restricted group. Carriers of CMV infection plus the relevant HLA type were discriminated by the cumulative frequency of public TCR beta family members in the study cohort and in an independent approximately 340-donor cohort.

This clonotype came up many times. Which antigen it targets is not known. The record has no base qualities; no much larger clone is one base away. Sequencing was carried out with an Illumina HiSeq 1500. Clones were called with MiXCR by TCRdb after fastp trimmed the public reads at Q25, and only in-frame beta chains were retained. Rows with a matching CDR3 protein are joined into one entry that keeps the most common DNA and genes. The table for this sample lists about 300,000 distinct CDR3 sequences; about 9.1% of them were counted only once. The ten biggest clones cover 2% to 3% of the sample. What was sequenced was PBMCs. The sequence was obtained from a human donor in good health (CMV status not recorded). Some clones in this sample may be carry-over from other donors' samples.

CDR3 sequence: CASSLERAIGELFF. The DNA sequence reads TGTGCCAGCAGTTTAGAAAGGGCGATCGGGGAGCTGTTTTTT. The V gene is TRBV28 and the J gene is TRBJ2-2; no D gene call is confident. V is pared back by 2 bases and J by 7 bases, with 11 bases lying between the germline termini. From the cysteine through the phenylalanine, the CDR3 covers 14 amino acids. The read is trimmed to its CDR3 DNA, 42 bases read in frame from base 1. Via the germline V gene, CDR1 is MDHEN and CDR2 SYDVKM.